One and the same sample provided the 30 T cell receptor beta chains below, sequenced in a study of cytomegalovirus exposure and HLA in healthy donors. PCR used 60 Vbeta primers and 13 Jbeta primers. The data were produced by immunoSEQ multiplex PCR, yet TCRdb's version contains in-frame clones alone and is incomplete. In the table there are about 120,000 clones, 74% of which are singletons. Sequenced: PBMCs. Source of these receptors: a woman aged 45-59 years in good health and CMV-seropositive.

This clone has more than one count but fewer than ten. The CDR3 coding sequence is TGCGCCAGCAGCCAAGTCCCTGGACAGGGTATAGGGGAGCTGTTTTTT. As protein: CASSQVPGQGIGELFF. V and J are TRBV4-1 and TRBJ2-2; 8 bases are a match to TRBD1. This CDR3 comprises 16 residues. V was clipped by 1 base and J by 8 bases; unmatched bases: 9. Per the germline V gene, CDR1 is MGHRA and CDR2 is YSYEKL.

The CDR3 DNA sequence: TGCGCCAGCAGCCTAGACAGTGAGCAGTTCTTC. This encodes CASSLDSEQFF. This chain uses TRBV5-1 with TRBJ2-1, with a tentative D call TRBD1 (5 bases). Germline values: CDR1 SGHRS, CDR2 YFSETQ. The V gene lost 4 bases and the J gene lost 9 bases, with 8 bases spanning the gap. This CDR3 has 11 amino acids.

This chain connects TRBV27 to TRBJ1-5; unclear D gene. V was clipped by 6 bases and J by 2 bases, with 14 bases between them. CDR1 MNHEY and CDR2 SMNVEV come from the germline V gene (reference sequence). CDR3 length equals 15 residues. The DNA of the CDR3 is TGTGCCAGCAGAGGAATGACTAGGGGCAATCAGCCCCAGCATTTT. It translates to CASRGMTRGNQPQHF.

The chain uses TRBV5-1 and TRBJ2-1; 8 nucleotides line up with TRBD2. The CDR3 is 13 amino acids. Germline CDR1 reads SGHRS; CDR2 reads YFSETQ. After removal of 0 bases from V and 8 bases from J, the junction contained 1 base not matched to a gene. The CDR3 spells CASSLAGGYEQFF. The CDR3 coding sequence is TGCGCCAGCAGCTTGGCGGGGGGGTATGAGCAGTTCTTC. The full variable domain, with the rest looked up from reference TRBV5-1 and TRBJ2-1, is KAGVTQTPRYLIKTRGQQVTLSCSPISGHRSVSWYQQTPGQGLQFLFEYFSETQRNKGNFPGRFSGRQFSNSRSEMNVSTLELGDSALYLCASSLAGGYEQFFGPGTRLTVL.

The chain couples TRBV5-5 to TRBJ2-1; D is undetermined. Germline-derived CDR1 and CDR2 are SGHKS and YYEKEE (reference sequence). This CDR3 is 13 amino acids long. The V end was cut by 0 bases, the J end by 6 bases, with 7 bases between. The CDR3 DNA follows: TGTGCCAGCAGCTTGGCTCCCGTCAATGAGCAGTTCTTC. Residues: CASSLAPVNEQFF.

As to this clone: The same CDR3 arises from other DNA sequences in this sample as well. V gene TRBV18 combines with J gene TRBJ1-1, with D maybe TRBD1 (5 bases). The CDR3 consists of 14 residues. Trimming shortened V by 1 base and J by 1 base, and 7 bases separated the two germline ends. Germline V gives CDR1 KGHSH, CDR2 LQKENI. The CDR3 loop reads CASSPQQENTEAFF. Written as DNA, the CDR3 is TGTGCCAGCTCACCACAACAGGAGAACACTGAAGCTTTCTTT.

This rearrangement joins TRBV7-8 to TRBJ2-3; D unresolved. The CDR3 has 15 amino acids. The germline V gene has CDR1 SGHVS and CDR2 FQNEAQ. Trimming took off 1 base at V and 2 bases at J, with 10 bases between the two ends. The CDR3 here is CASSLDSETTDTQYF. The CDR3 nucleotides are TGTGCCAGCAGCTTAGATTCGGAGACCACAGATACGCAGTATTTT.

Only a few counts were recorded for this clone. V usage is TRBV7-3 and J usage is TRBJ2-7; D is perhaps TRBD2 (5 bases). CDR1 and CDR2 (germline): SGHTA, FQGTGA. V was cut by 1 base and J by 5 bases, with 18 bases left in between. The CDR3 is made up of 16 amino acids. In DNA, the CDR3 is TGTGCCAGCAGCTTAAGACCGAGTGGGAGCCTGAACGAGCAGTACTTC. Amino acids: CASSLRPSGSLNEQYF.

DNA for the CDR3: TGTGCCAGCAGCGCAGGGACAGGAAACCTGGCCTTCTCTGGAAACACCATATATTTT. Translated, it gives CASSAGTGNLAFSGNTIYF. V is TRBV4-2 and J is TRBJ1-3; 8 positions agree with TRBD1. The CDR3 covers 19 residues. Germline V gene sequence: CDR1 LGHNA, CDR2 YNFKEQ. The J segment lost 0 bases and the V segment lost 5 bases, leaving 15 bases of the junction unmatched.

V gene TRBV19 combines with J gene TRBJ1-5; no definite D call. V lost 1 base and J lost 1, with 8 bases in between. This CDR3 has 15 amino acids. Per the germline V gene, CDR1 is LNHDA and CDR2 is SQIVND (reference sequence). The CDR3 loop is CASSIGQWSNQPQHF. CDR3 sequence (DNA): TGTGCCAGTAGTATAGGGCAGTGGAGCAATCAGCCCCAGCATTTT.

The chain has TRBV6-1 and TRBJ2-4; 9 nucleotides align to TRBD1. V trimming: 7 bases; J trimming: 6 bases; junction bases outside the gene matches: 7. From germline, CDR1 is MNHNS and CDR2 SASEGT. The CDR3 is 14 residues long. This CDR3 is CASMQTGGGNIQYF. The CDR3 DNA reads as TGTGCCAGCATGCAGACAGGGGGAGGAAACATTCAGTACTTC.

J is TRBJ1-1 and V is TRBV18; 10 nucleotides agree with TRBD1. J gave up 5 bases and V 5 bases, and 8 bases lay outside the gene matches. The CDR3 has 15 residues. Germline V gene lookup returns CDR1 KGHSH and CDR2 LQKENI. CDR3 DNA sequence: TGTGCCAGCTCAAAGGTCGGACAGGGGGGGACTGAAGCTTTCTTT. Protein sequence: CASSKVGQGGTEAFF. Full variable domain (outside the CDR3, taken from reference TRBV18 and TRBJ1-1): NAGVMQNPRHLVRRRGQEARLRCSPMKGHSHVYWYRQLPEEGLKFMVYLQKENIIDESGMPKERFSAEFPKEGPSILRIQQVVRGDSAAYFCASSKVGQGGTEAFFGQGTRLTVV.

In this sample, this clone turned up a few times. V gene TRBV5-5 combines with J gene TRBJ1-5; 9 nucleotides agree with TRBD1. With V trimmed by 3 bases and J by 9 bases, 13 bases remained unmatched. Germline V CDR1 and CDR2: SGHKS, YYEKEE (reference sequence). The CDR3 runs 16 residues. CDR3 residues: CASSSGTGSQSRPQHF. The CDR3 DNA reads TGTGCCAGCAGCTCAGGGACAGGGAGTCAGAGTCGGCCCCAGCATTTT.

The V and J genes are TRBV27 and TRBJ2-1, with 14 positions matching TRBD2. CDR3 size: 15 residues. V shed 5 bases and J 6 bases; nucleotides not matched to a gene: 3. In germline, CDR1 is MNHEY, CDR2 SMNVEV (reference sequence). The CDR3, as DNA: TGTGCCAGCAGTCCGGGACTAGCGGGAGTCAATGAGCAGTTCTTC. It is translated as CASSPGLAGVNEQFF.

The V and J genes are TRBV28 and TRBJ2-1; 7 bases align to TRBD2. Germline values: CDR1 MDHEN, CDR2 SYDVKM. The CDR3 runs 16 residues. The V and J ends lost 2 bases and 7 bases, in that order; junction bases with no gene match: 11. CDR3 amino acids: CASSLRRESHLNEQFF. The CDR3 DNA is TGTGCCAGCAGTTTAAGGCGGGAGTCGCACTTGAATGAGCAGTTCTTC. Combining the CDR3 with reference TRBV28 and TRBJ2-1 gives the whole variable domain DVKVTQSSRYLVKRTGEKVFLECVQDMDHENMFWYRQDPGLGLRLIYFSYDVKMKEKGDIPEGYSVSREKKERFSLILESASTNQTSMYLCASSLRRESHLNEQFFGPGTRLTVL.

The genes are TRBV5-6 and TRBJ1-5; D remains ambiguous. V lost 4 bases and J lost 5, with 19 bases in between. This CDR3 comprises 16 residues. Germline lookup yields CDR1 SGHDT and CDR2 YYEEEE. The CDR3 reads CASSPNREKRYQPQHF. The CDR3 DNA reads TGTGCCAGCAGCCCAAACCGGGAAAAGAGGTATCAGCCCCAGCATTTT.

The chain joins TRBV5-1 to TRBJ2-6; 7 nucleotides match TRBD1. Looked up from germline, CDR1 is SGHRS and CDR2 is YFSETQ. V dropped 0 bases and J dropped 0; count of bases not matched to a gene: 0. The length of the CDR3 is 16 residues. This chain's CDR3 is CASSLGQGSGANVLTF. The CDR3 DNA reads as TGCGCCAGCAGCTTGGGACAGGGCTCTGGGGCCAACGTCCTGACTTTC.

This chain links TRBV7-9 with TRBJ2-7; D remains unclear. Germline V gives CDR1 SEHNR, CDR2 FQNEAQ (reference sequence). There are 12 residues in the CDR3. V was pared by 5 bases and J by 6 bases, with 11 bases between. The CDR3 DNA reads as TGTGCCAGCAGCCCTAATCGGGTCGAGCAGTACTTC. Translation gives CASSPNRVEQYF.

This chain uses TRBV29-1 with TRBJ2-7; TRBD1 matches at 9 bases. The junction had 7 bases not matched to a gene; V was cut back by 6 bases and J by 1 base. There are 14 residues in the CDR3. Germline CDR1 reads SQVTM; CDR2 reads ANQGSEA. The CDR3 loop is CSVFTGGASYEQYF. The CDR3 DNA reads TGCAGCGTATTTACAGGGGGCGCGTCCTACGAGCAGTACTTC.

This chain connects TRBV10-2 to TRBJ1-2; D gene ambiguous. In germline, CDR1 is WSHSY, CDR2 SAAADI. The CDR3 consists of 14 residues. Between the trimmed V and J ends, which lost 3 bases and 8 bases, there was a span of 16 bases. The CDR3 region has the DNA TGCGCCAGCAGTGATGAGGAGCGCTCCTGGGGCTACACCTTC. Translating it yields CASSDEERSWGYTF.

This sequence joins TRBV7-2 and TRBJ2-1, with 11 bases identical to TRBD1. The CDR3 extends over 18 amino acids. V gave up 1 base and J gave up 3 bases; unmatched junction bases: 8. Germline values: CDR1 SGHTA, CDR2 FQGNSA. The CDR3 region has the DNA TGTGCCAGCAGCTTAGATCTGGTGGGGACAGGGGGCTACAATGAGCAGTTCTTC. This codes for CASSLDLVGTGGYNEQFF.

The rearrangement uses TRBV30 and TRBJ1-1; 8 bases map to TRBD1. This CDR3 is built from 14 residues. Trimming removed 2 bases from V and 3 bases from J; junction bases left unmatched: 5. Germline V gene sequence: CDR1 GTSNPN, CDR2 SVGIG (reference sequence). The DNA of the CDR3 is TGTGCCTGGAGTCTGATACAGGGGGACACTGAAGCTTTCTTT. Protein product: CAWSLIQGDTEAFF.

The V and J genes are TRBV5-1 and TRBJ2-6, with D perhaps matching TRBD1 (5 bases). Germline V gene data show CDR1 as SGHRS and CDR2 as YFSETQ. Between the trimmed V and J ends, which lost 4 bases and 2 bases, there was a span of 22 bases. This CDR3 has 19 amino acids. The CDR3 sequence: CASSAVMGQGIAGANVLTF. CDR3 nucleotide sequence: TGCGCCAGCAGCGCCGTAATGGGCCAGGGCATTGCTGGGGCCAACGTCCTGACTTTC.

V is TRBV15 and J is TRBJ1-4; D may be TRBD1 (6 bases). Germline loops: CDR1 LNHNV, CDR2 YYDKDF (reference sequence). Deletions cut 0 bases from V and 5 bases from J, with 13 bases between. This CDR3 is 16 amino acids long. CDR3 residues: CATSRDVIQGNEKLFF. The CDR3 DNA reads TGTGCCACCAGCAGAGATGTGATACAGGGCAATGAAAAACTGTTTTTT.

V usage is TRBV29-1 and J usage is TRBJ2-4; D is possibly TRBD2 (5 bases). Germline loops: CDR1 SQVTM, CDR2 ANQGSEA. V was shortened by 6 bases and J by 0 bases, with 18 bases between the two germline ends. The length of the CDR3 is 16 residues. The CDR3 protein is CSVSGGGFLAKNIQYF. CDR3 nucleotide sequence: TGCAGCGTCTCGGGCGGAGGTTTTCTAGCCAAAAACATTCAGTACTTC.

The DNA for the CDR3 is TGTGCCAGCAGCCGGGACAGGGGGACCACTGAAGCTTTCTTT. Its translation is CASSRDRGTTEAFF. This chain uses TRBV7-2 with TRBJ1-1, with 11 bases lining up with TRBD1. The V gene end was trimmed by 5 bases and the J gene end by 4 bases; junction bases not matched to a gene: 3. Germline V lookup: CDR1 SGHTA, CDR2 FQGNSA. The CDR3 is 14 amino acids.

This clone was observed a few times. CDR3 sequence reads: CASSGGTSVPYEQYF. The CDR3 DNA reads TGTGCCAGTAGTGGAGGGACTAGTGTACCCTACGAGCAGTACTTC. The chain carries TRBV19 and TRBJ2-7; 8 bases line up with TRBD2. Germline V gives CDR1 LNHDA, CDR2 SQIVND (reference sequence). There are 15 residues in the CDR3. V was pared by 5 bases and J by 2 bases, with 8 bases of the junction left unmatched.

CDR3 residues: CASSSDRRYQETQYF. In nucleotides, the CDR3 is TGTGCCAGCAGCAGTGACAGACGATACCAAGAGACCCAGTACTTC. The V gene is TRBV5-4, the J gene TRBJ2-5, with D possibly being TRBD1 (5 bases). Trimming stripped 4 bases from V and 0 bases from J, with 13 bases between. The CDR3 consists of 15 residues. From germline, CDR1 is SGHNT and CDR2 YYREEE (reference sequence).

J is TRBJ2-7 and V is TRBV7-8; a possible D gene is TRBD1 (5 bases). This CDR3 has 14 amino acids. Trimming took 2 bases from V and 3 from J, leaving 11 bases between them. Germline V gene data show CDR1 as SGHVS and CDR2 as FQNEAQ. CDR3 coding DNA: TGTGCCAGCAGCTTATTGGGTACAGGCTACGAGCAGTACTTC. Amino acids: CASSLLGTGYEQYF.

The chain carries TRBV5-1 and TRBJ2-3, with 11 positions matching TRBD2. The CDR3 is 19 amino acids. V lost 1 base and J lost 1; bases outside the gene matches: 11. Per the germline V gene, CDR1 is SGHRS and CDR2 is YFSETQ. In nucleotides, the CDR3 is TGCGCCAGCAGCTTGCTCGGACTAGCGGGCCCGGTAGGCACAGATACGCAGTATTTT. Amino acid sequence: CASSLLGLAGPVGTDTQYF.